This T cell receptor (beta chain) was profiled in a study of shared clonotypes between healthy human individuals. Assay used: immunoSEQ multiplex PCR; TCRdb lists only in-frame clones, some missing. The table includes about a million clones, around 76% detected once. What was sequenced was memory CD4+ T cells sorted from blood. Subset indicated: CD45RA-negative fraction. This TCR was sampled from a young man in good health.

The CDR3 reads CASNSQRQETQYF. The DNA for the CDR3 is TGTGCCAGCAACTCACAAAGGCAAGAGACCCAGTACTTC. This chain connects TRBV2 to TRBJ2-5; D is ambiguous. This CDR3 contains 13 residues. The V gene lost 7 bases and the J gene lost 2 bases, with 11 bases spanning the gap. Germline V CDR1 and CDR2: SNHLY, FYNNEI.